The clone carrying this T cell receptor beta chain was recorded at least ten times. Amplification of TCR beta CDR3 regions used RNA as the template. HTBI primers were employed in a first-round RT-PCR of the TCR CDR3. One entry per CDR3 protein, called by TCRdb with MiXCR from the multiplex PCR reads. This sample has about 640,000 distinct CDR3 sequences, with less than 25% found just once. The data were taken from a study of T cells in Graves' hyperthyroidism and ophthalmopathy. The TCR originated in a man aged 30-40 years with Graves' ophthalmopathy. The sequenced sample consisted of blood.

This CDR3 reads CASSQPRDEQYF. The CDR3 DNA is TGCGCCAGCAGCCAACCGAGGGACGAGCAGTACTTC. The V gene is TRBV4-1, the J gene TRBJ2-7, with a tentative D call TRBD2 (5 bases). This CDR3 is 12 amino acids long. Between the trimmed V and J ends, which lost 2 bases and 5 bases, there was a span of 7 bases. Germline CDR1 is MGHRA and CDR2 is YSYEKL.